The entry that follows covers one T cell receptor beta chain sequence. What this receptor recognizes is not known. The sample holds no much larger clone one base away, and base qualities are not on file. This sample stems from a study of cytomegalovirus exposure and HLA in healthy donors (dated by TCRdb to 2016 to 2017). About the investigation overall: According to a later analysis, one platform produced both the roughly 120 validation repertoires and the roughly 650 repertoires of the first cohort. The study aimed to test whether signatures of past pathogen exposure could be identified by cataloging public T cell receptors. A separate validation cohort of 100 to 150 different subjects was used in addition to the 666-subject first cohort. High-throughput TCR immunosequencing, statistical association of individual TCRs with disease status, and machine learning were combined to predict cytomegalovirus infection status.

Overall study outcomes, separate from this receptor: A later analysis had no HLA typing for the validation cohort, so co-occurrence there was scored across all 120 repertoires. In both the original and validation cohorts, the classifier was reported to diagnose cytomegalovirus status with high specificity and sensitivity. Three of the identified cytomegalovirus-associated TCR beta chains were confirmed in vitro to be specific for cytomegalovirus antigens. Subsequent analysis determined that TCRs grouped into clusters in the first cohort also showed a tendency toward co-occurrence across the 120 or so validation repertoires, and 85% to 95% of cluster scores exceeded 0. The authors suggested that the approach could potentially be extended to other disease states and immunological phenotypes. The study gave a list of roughly 150 TCR beta chains associated with cytomegalovirus. While some public TCRs were present in many individuals, most TCR sequences turned up only very rarely across donors.

The donors belonged to the validation cohort of over a hundred subjects, which was separate from the roughly 670-subject first cohort. Spanning cysteine to phenylalanine, the CDR3 consists of 15 amino acids. Kept here is only the CDR3 DNA, which spans 45 bases and is read in frame from base 1. V ends up 2 bases short and J 4 bases short, with an unmatched junction base count of 6. According to the germline V gene, CDR1 reads SNHLY and CDR2 reads FYNNEI. The library was generated by the immunoSEQ multiplex PCR assay. In the original analysis: A statistical classification framework was built for diagnosing cytomegalovirus status from the catalog of TCR beta chain sequences. Imported from immuneACCESS, the table was reduced by TCRdb to in-frame sequences with V and J called. These copies leave out some clones; in studies compared against another copy, an unresolved V gene accounts for under half, and the cause of the remainder is not known. That table furnishes V, J and clone size, whereas the DNA furnished D and trimming. Within this sample are 200,000 or so clones, with roughly 85% of them counted one time only. The top ten constitute 4.5% to 6% of the sample.

The sample consisted of PBMCs. The source of this sequence is a woman under 30 in good health and CMV-seronegative. Recombination joined TRBV2 with TRBJ1-2; 8 junctional bases match TRBD1. CDR3 reads: CASSELGQAFYGYTF. The base sequence is TGTGCCAGCAGTGAATTGGGACAGGCCTTCTATGGCTACACCTTC.